The 27 T cell receptor beta chains presented below share a single source sample, sequenced in a study of shared clonotypes between healthy human individuals. The table came from immunoSEQ multiplex PCR; TCRdb's copy has only in-frame clones and leaves some out. The sample lists about 490,000 clones; around three quarters were seen once. Sequencing was performed on PBMCs. These receptors came from a woman aged 40 to 49 in good health. Some clones in this sample may be carry-over from other donors' samples.

This clone was seen only a few times. The V and J genes are TRBV28 and TRBJ1-5; tentative D call: TRBD1 (5 bases). Trimming shortened V by 7 bases and J by 0 bases, and 19 bases separated the two germline ends. This CDR3 has 17 residues. The germline gives CDR1 MDHEN, CDR2 SYDVKM. CDR3 sequence: CASTRPWTPYSNQPQHF. Written as DNA, the CDR3 is TGTGCCAGCACCCGACCCTGGACACCCTATAGCAATCAGCCCCAGCATTTT.

The chain couples TRBV5-1 to TRBJ2-3; no clear D. The CDR3 loop spans 12 amino acids. Trimming cost V 4 bases and J 4 bases, with 7 bases left between them. The germline V gene has CDR1 SGHRS and CDR2 YFSETQ. The CDR3 coding sequence is TGCGCCAGCAGCCTATCCTCAGATACGCAGTATTTT. This gives the protein CASSLSSDTQYF.

The rearrangement uses TRBV5-1 and TRBJ1-1; 9 bases map to TRBD1. The CDR3 spans 14 residues. CDR1 is SGHRS and CDR2 is YFSETQ in the germline V gene. V gave up 3 bases and J gave up 6 bases; unmatched junction bases: 6. As DNA, the CDR3 is TGCGCCAGCAGCTCAACAGGGGGCAGCCCTGAAGCTTTCTTT. The encoded protein is CASSSTGGSPEAFF. Full variable domain (missing parts from reference TRBV5-1 and TRBJ1-1): KAGVTQTPRYLIKTRGQQVTLSCSPISGHRSVSWYQQTPGQGLQFLFEYFSETQRNKGNFPGRFSGRQFSNSRSEMNVSTLELGDSALYLCASSSTGGSPEAFFGQGTRLTVV.

In its sample, this clone was seen a few times. The V call is TRBV7-9, the J call TRBJ1-1; D might be TRBD1 (5 bases). Germline CDR1 is SEHNR and CDR2 is FQNEAQ (reference sequence). V lost 9 bases and J 2 bases, leaving 7 bases between the germline ends. This CDR3 has 11 amino acids. CDR3 DNA sequence: TGTGCCAGTCAGGGTAACACTGAAGCTTTCTTT. Protein sequence: CASQGNTEAFF. Together with reference TRBV7-9 and TRBJ1-1, the CDR3 gives the full variable domain: DTGVSQNPRHKITKRGQNVTFRCDPISEHNRLYWYRQTLGQGPEFLTYFQNEAQLEKSRLLSDRFSAERPKGSFSTLEIQRTEQGDSAMYLCASQGNTEAFFGQGTRLTVV.

The chain has TRBV29-1 and TRBJ1-2; D is unclear. Deletions cut 4 bases from V and 0 bases from J, with 9 bases between. Germline loops: CDR1 SQVTM, CDR2 ANQGSEA. The CDR3 covers 13 residues. The CDR3 DNA is TGCAGCGTTGTTGACGAGACTAACTATGGCTACACCTTC. As protein: CSVVDETNYGYTF.

The chain carries TRBV19 and TRBJ1-3; D call uncertain. With 3 bases removed from V and 0 bases from J, the gap between germline ends came to 9 bases. The CDR3 is 15 residues long. The germline V gene encodes CDR1 LNHDA and CDR2 SQIVND (reference sequence). CDR3 DNA: TGTGCCAGTAGTATGGCCTCAGTCTCTGGAAACACCATATATTTT. Translating it yields CASSMASVSGNTIYF.

This clone was detected only once. The chain combines TRBV4-2 with TRBJ2-7; D is unclear. The CDR3 consists of 14 residues. Germline V gene sequence: CDR1 LGHNA, CDR2 YNFKEQ. V was pared by 0 bases and J by 3 bases, with 9 bases between. The chain's CDR3 is CASSQDLGHYEQYF. CDR3 bases: TGTGCCAGCAGCCAAGATCTAGGGCACTACGAGCAGTACTTC.

This clone was picked up a small number of times. This chain connects TRBV7-9 to TRBJ1-3; possible D gene TRBD1, 6 bases. Per germline, CDR1 SEHNR and CDR2 FQNEAQ (reference sequence). The V gene lost 7 bases and the J gene lost 6 bases, with 10 bases spanning the gap. The CDR3 runs to 12 residues. CDR3 amino acids: CASTGGVNTIYF. CDR3 DNA: TGTGCCAGCACCGGGGGCGTAAACACCATATATTTT.

A single count supports this clone. This chain uses TRBV10-3 with TRBJ1-5, with D possibly matching TRBD1 (5 bases). V lost 4 bases to trimming and J lost 0 bases, with 10 bases between them. The CDR3 is 15 amino acids. Germline CDR1 ENHRY, CDR2 SYGVKD. As DNA, the CDR3 is TGTGCCATCAGTGGGGACGGGAATAGCAATCAGCCCCAGCATTTT. Residues: CAISGDGNSNQPQHF.

The chain uses TRBV19 and TRBJ1-5; possible D gene TRBD1, 5 bases. V was cut by 5 bases and J by 0 bases, with 11 bases left in between. This CDR3 region has 15 residues. Germline V gene sequence: CDR1 LNHDA, CDR2 SQIVND (reference sequence). This CDR3 reads CASSVSGFSNQPQHF. The CDR3 coding sequence is TGTGCCAGTAGTGTCTCAGGGTTTAGCAATCAGCCCCAGCATTTT.

In its sample, this clone was seen a few times. The rearrangement uses TRBV7-8 and TRBJ2-7, with D perhaps being TRBD1 or TRBD2 (6 bases each). The V gene lost 5 bases and the J gene lost 3 bases, with 17 bases spanning the gap. CDR1 is SGHVS, CDR2 FQNEAQ, per germline. This CDR3 is built from 15 residues. The CDR3 DNA sequence: TGTGCCAGCAGCCCCACCGGGGGCCTGGTCTACGAGCAGTACTTC. Residues: CASSPTGGLVYEQYF.

This chain links TRBV5-6 with TRBJ2-4; D gene unclear. V lost 4 bases to trimming and J lost 0 bases, with 8 bases between them. CDR1 and CDR2 (germline): SGHDT, YYEEEE. CDR3 size: 14 residues. CDR3 DNA sequence: TGTGCCAGCAGCCCGGTTGGAGCCAAAAACATTCAGTACTTC. Amino acid sequence: CASSPVGAKNIQYF.

The table lists this clone with many counts. The rearrangement uses TRBV28 and TRBJ1-2, with a weak D call TRBD1 (6 bases). The germline V and J ends were trimmed by 3 bases and 2 bases, with 10 bases remaining between them. In germline, CDR1 is MDHEN, CDR2 SYDVKM. The CDR3 length is 14 residues. CDR3 coding DNA: TGTGCCAGCAGTTTTTCGGGACACAACTATGGCTACACCTTC. Its translation is CASSFSGHNYGYTF.

This clone was seen just once. The chain employs TRBV6-6 and TRBJ2-1; D is ambiguous. The CDR3 length is 11 residues. CDR1 and CDR2 from the germline V gene are MNHNY and SVGAGI (reference sequence). V was pared by 2 bases and J by 8 bases, with 4 bases between. CDR3 protein: CASSYTDEQFF. The CDR3 DNA sequence: TGTGCCAGCAGTTACACTGATGAGCAGTTCTTC.

V gene TRBV19 combines with J gene TRBJ1-5; 8 positions agree with TRBD1. The CDR3 sequence is 15 residues long. The trim removed 7 bases at V and 7 bases at J, leaving 12 bases unmatched. CDR1 LNHDA and CDR2 SQIVND come from the germline V gene (reference sequence). In nucleotides, the CDR3 is TGTGCCAGTAAAGGAGGAGCAGGGGGCAGACAGCCCCAGCATTTT. Its translation: CASKGGAGGRQPQHF.

The chain is built from TRBV30 and TRBJ1-1; the match to TRBD1 covers 8 bases. V gave up 3 bases and J gave up 1 base; unmatched junction bases: 1. The germline CDR1 and CDR2 sequences are GTSNPN and SVGIG (reference sequence). This CDR3 has 13 amino acids. CDR3 coding DNA: TGTGCCTGGAGAGGACAGGGGAACACTGAAGCTTTCTTT. Protein: CAWRGQGNTEAFF.

As to this clone: The final CDR3 position lacks the conserved phenylalanine or tryptophan, pointing to a likely read error. J is TRBJ2-7 and V is TRBV5-1; 8 bases line up with TRBD2. CDR1 is SGHRS, CDR2 YFSETQ, per germline. This CDR3 contains 15 residues. The J segment lost 0 bases and the V segment lost 4 bases, leaving 6 bases of the junction unmatched. DNA of the CDR3: TGCGCCAGCAGCCCCTACAGCGGGAGCTCCTACGAGCAGTACCTC. This encodes CASSPYSGSSYEQYL.

This chain connects TRBV18 to TRBJ2-7, with D perhaps TRBD1 or TRBD2 (5 bases each). V was trimmed by 0 bases and J by 3 bases, leaving 12 bases between them. This CDR3 comprises 15 residues. Germline V gene data show CDR1 as KGHSH and CDR2 as LQKENI. The CDR3 nucleotides are TGTGCCAGCTCACCACCTCAGGGAGTACACTACGAGCAGTACTTC. The encoded protein is CASSPPQGVHYEQYF.

In DNA, the CDR3 is TGTGCCAGCAGCCTCACCGACTGGAACAATGAGCAGTTCTTC. The encoded protein is CASSLTDWNNEQFF. The chain couples TRBV27 to TRBJ2-1; the D is unclear. V was shortened by 6 bases and J by 5 bases, with 14 bases between the two germline ends. The germline CDR1 and CDR2 sequences are MNHEY and SMNVEV (reference sequence). This CDR3 region has 14 residues.

V is TRBV7-4 and J is TRBJ1-1; no definite D call. V lost 2 bases and J lost 0, with 10 bases in between. Germline lookup yields CDR1 SGHVT and CDR2 SQSDAQ. There are 15 residues in the CDR3. CDR3 amino acids: CASSLTAAMNTEAFF. CDR3 coding DNA: TGTGCCAGCAGCTTAACAGCGGCCATGAACACTGAAGCTTTCTTT.

The rearrangement links TRBV19 to TRBJ2-5; 8 positions agree with TRBD1. The length of the CDR3 is 15 residues. J gave up 4 bases and V 6 bases, and 10 bases lay outside the gene matches. CDR1 is LNHDA, CDR2 SQIVND, per germline (reference sequence). The CDR3: CASRLQGVSSETQYF. CDR3 in DNA: TGTGCCAGTAGGTTACAGGGGGTTTCGTCAGAGACCCAGTACTTC.

The V call is TRBV6-4, the J call TRBJ2-1, with D tentatively TRBD2 (5 bases). Germline V CDR1 and CDR2: MRHNA, SNTAGT. CDR3 length: 15 amino acids. V shed 5 bases and J shed 6 bases, with 17 bases lying between them. The CDR3 DNA reads TGTGCCAGCAGTTCCAGCGCCACCCGGGGCAATGAGCAGTTCTTC. This translates into CASSSSATRGNEQFF.

Notes on this clone: It may be a read error: a sequence one base away is much more abundant. The chain links TRBV30 to TRBJ1-1; the D gene is possibly TRBD1 (5 bases). The CDR3 has 13 residues. Germline CDR1 reads GTSNPN; CDR2 reads SVGIG (reference sequence). Trimming took off 3 bases at V and 3 bases at J, with 11 bases between the two ends. CDR3 in DNA: TGTGCCTGGAGCGACGGGGCCTACACTGAAGCTTTCTTT. This translates into CAWSDGAYTEAFF.

V usage is TRBV4-2 and J usage is TRBJ1-3, with D uncertain. The CDR3 runs 17 residues. Per germline, CDR1 LGHNA and CDR2 YNFKEQ. V lost 1 base and J lost 1, with 14 bases in between. The CDR3: CASSQGPGRGSGNTIYF. For the CDR3, the DNA is TGTGCCAGCAGCCAAGGTCCAGGACGAGGGTCTGGAAACACCATATATTTT.

In this sample, this clone turned up many times. Other DNA sequences in the same sample also yield this CDR3. The chain combines TRBV11-2 with TRBJ2-1; 13 bases line up with TRBD2. The CDR3 is 15 amino acids. CDR1 SGHAT and CDR2 FQNNGV come from the germline V gene. With V trimmed by 2 bases and J by 6 bases, 1 base remained unmatched. CDR3 region: CASSLRTSGSNEQFF. The CDR3 coding sequence is TGTGCCAGCAGCTTACGGACTAGCGGGAGCAATGAGCAGTTCTTC. The full variable domain, its missing parts supplied by reference TRBV11-2 and TRBJ2-1, is EAGVAQSPRYKIIEKRQSVAFWCNPISGHATLYWYQQILGQGPKLLIQFQNNGVVDDSQLPKDRFSAERLKGVDSTLKIQPAKLEDSAVYLCASSLRTSGSNEQFFGPGTRLTVL.

This clone was seen more than once but under ten times. The genes are TRBV7-3 and TRBJ1-1, with D unresolved. The germline gives CDR1 SGHTA, CDR2 FQGTGA. This CDR3 has 14 amino acids. Trimming removed 1 base from V and 5 bases from J, with 11 bases in between. The CDR3 reads CASSLRGRGTEAFF. The CDR3 DNA follows: TGTGCCAGCAGCTTAAGAGGGAGAGGGACTGAAGCTTTCTTT.

The genes are TRBV9 and TRBJ1-3; D is ambiguous. Germline V gene data show CDR1 as SGDLS and CDR2 as YYNGEE. The CDR3 covers 13 residues. The V gene lost 3 bases and the J gene lost 0 bases, with 4 bases spanning the gap. The CDR3 protein is CASSDSSGNTIYF. CDR3 DNA: TGTGCCAGCAGCGACTCCTCTGGAAACACCATATATTTT.